The 6 T cell receptor beta chains listed next were all sequenced from one sample in a study of blood T cell repertoires in COVID-19. Sequencing was performed with immunoSEQ multiplex PCR; in TCRdb, only in-frame clones are kept and a portion is missing. The table lists 270,000 or so clones, more than 80% of them singletons. Sequenced: peripheral blood. All receptors derive from a woman aged 30 to 39 with active or convalescent COVID-19.

The V call is TRBV14, the J call TRBJ2-7; a weak D match, TRBD1 (5 bases). The CDR3 covers 13 residues. CDR1 is SGHDN and CDR2 is FVKESK in the germline V gene. V was trimmed by 5 bases and J by 6 bases, leaving 14 bases between them. CDR3 DNA sequence: TGTGCCAGCAGCTCCACAGGTGTAGGCGAGCAGTACTTC. As protein: CASSSTGVGEQYF.

In its sample, this clone was seen a few times. The chain carries TRBV14 and TRBJ1-1, with TRBD1 matching over 7 bases. The ends lost 1 base at V and 0 bases at J; junction bases unmatched: 2. This CDR3 is 15 amino acids long. Germline lookup yields CDR1 SGHDN and CDR2 FVKESK. The chain's CDR3 is CASSQVGQLNTEAFF. CDR3 coding DNA: TGTGCCAGCAGCCAAGTGGGACAGTTGAACACTGAAGCTTTCTTT.

V usage is TRBV28 and J usage is TRBJ1-1; no reliable D call. Germline V gene data show CDR1 as MDHEN and CDR2 as SYDVKM. The CDR3 spans 14 residues. V was pared by 2 bases and J by 7 bases, with 14 bases between. This chain's CDR3 is CASSLGREADEAFF. CDR3 nucleotide sequence: TGTGCCAGCAGTTTAGGGAGGGAGGCCGATGAAGCTTTCTTT.

V is TRBV7-2 and J is TRBJ2-3, with D tentatively TRBD2 (6 bases). The CDR3 runs to 15 residues. Trimming left V 5 bases short and J 4 bases short, with 16 bases between. Looked up from germline, CDR1 is SGHTA and CDR2 is FQGNSA. CDR3 bases: TGTGCCAGCAGCCCGCCCTTCCGCGGGGCAGATACGCAGTATTTT. Protein product: CASSPPFRGADTQYF. Together with reference TRBV7-2 and TRBJ2-3, the CDR3 gives the full variable domain: GAGVSQSPSNKVTEKGKDVELRCDPISGHTALYWYRQSLGQGLEFLIYFQGNSAPDKSGLPSDRFSAERTGGSVSTLTIQRTQQEDSAVYLCASSPPFRGADTQYFGPGTRLTVL.

The chain uses TRBV10-3 and TRBJ1-1, with 10 bases that match TRBD1. Germline lookup yields CDR1 ENHRY and CDR2 SYGVKD. This CDR3 has 14 residues. V trimming: 6 bases; J trimming: 4 bases; junction bases outside the gene matches: 5. The CDR3 coding sequence is TGTGCCATCAGCGGACAGGGGGAGGGCACTGAAGCTTTCTTT. Translating it yields CAISGQGEGTEAFF.

The table lists this clone with a few counts. The J gene is TRBJ2-5, the V gene TRBV5-1; 8 bases fit TRBD2. This CDR3 has 16 residues. The V and J ends lost 4 bases and 1 base, in that order; junction bases with no gene match: 9. Germline loops: CDR1 SGHRS, CDR2 YFSETQ. The chain's CDR3 is CASSTGLAPLQETQYF. DNA of the CDR3: TGCGCCAGCAGCACAGGACTAGCTCCACTCCAAGAGACCCAGTACTTC.